The 27 T cell receptor beta chains below come from one sample, sequenced in a study of cytomegalovirus exposure and HLA in healthy donors. Data came from immunoSEQ multiplex PCR; TCRdb stores just in-frame clones and leaves some out. The data show 95,000 to 120,000 clones, 90% to 97% seen once. The specimen sequenced was PBMCs. The receptors originated from a woman aged 18-29 years in good health and CMV-seronegative.

This clone was seen once. The J gene is TRBJ1-1, the V gene TRBV7-2; TRBD1 matches at 9 bases. The germline CDR1 and CDR2 sequences are SGHTA and FQGNSA. V gave up 4 bases and J gave up 3 bases; unmatched junction bases: 6. This CDR3 comprises 15 residues. The CDR3 region is CASSWLGQGHTEAFF. In nucleotides, the CDR3 is TGTGCCAGCAGCTGGCTGGGACAGGGTCACACTGAAGCTTTCTTT.

The V gene is TRBV5-1, the J gene TRBJ1-1; possible D gene TRBD1, 6 bases. The CDR3 length is 16 residues. Between the trimmed V and J ends, which lost 4 bases and 1 base, there was a span of 17 bases. Germline V gene lookup returns CDR1 SGHRS and CDR2 YFSETQ. This CDR3 reads CASSPGAPRGNTEAFF. The CDR3, as DNA: TGCGCCAGCAGCCCAGGGGCCCCCAGGGGGAACACTGAAGCTTTCTTT.

The chain has TRBV6-5 and TRBJ1-2; the D is unclear. The CDR3 has 13 residues. The V gene lost 6 bases and the J gene lost 0 bases, with 8 bases spanning the gap. The V gene's germline CDR1 is MNHEY and CDR2 SVGAGI. The CDR3 sequence is CASSISTNYGYTF. The CDR3 coding sequence is TGTGCCAGCAGCATTAGCACTAACTATGGCTACACCTTC.

The V gene is TRBV28, the J gene TRBJ2-1; TRBD2 agrees at 13 bases. This CDR3 is 16 amino acids long. V gave up 3 bases and J gave up 8 bases; unmatched junction bases: 7. Germline V gene sequence: CDR1 MDHEN, CDR2 SYDVKM. DNA for the CDR3: TGTGCCAGCAGTTTCCTGACTAGCGGGGGGCTGGATGAGCAGTTCTTC. Translated, it gives CASSFLTSGGLDEQFF.

The CDR3 loop reads CASSLFTGMGDTQYF. The CDR3 region has the DNA TGCGCCAGCAGCTTGTTCACGGGGATGGGAGATACGCAGTATTTT. This rearrangement joins TRBV5-1 to TRBJ2-3, with D possibly TRBD2 on 5 matching bases. CDR1 is SGHRS and CDR2 is YFSETQ in the germline V gene. The V and J ends lost 1 base and 5 bases respectively, with 14 bases between them. The CDR3 contains 15 residues. Full variable domain (missing parts from reference TRBV5-1 and TRBJ2-3): KAGVTQTPRYLIKTRGQQVTLSCSPISGHRSVSWYQQTPGQGLQFLFEYFSETQRNKGNFPGRFSGRQFSNSRSEMNVSTLELGDSALYLCASSLFTGMGDTQYFGPGTRLTVL.

This chain uses TRBV11-2 with TRBJ2-4, with TRBD1 as a possible D gene (5 bases). Germline CDR1 SGHAT, CDR2 FQNNGV. The CDR3 runs 14 residues. Between the trimmed V and J ends, which lost 0 bases and 4 bases, there was a span of 7 bases. CDR3: CASSLENRKNIQYF. CDR3 in DNA: TGTGCCAGCAGCTTAGAGAACAGGAAAAACATTCAGTACTTC.

DNA of the CDR3: TGTGCCAGCAGCTTAGGTTCACAGACCAATCAGCCCCAGCATTTT. Translating it yields CASSLGSQTNQPQHF. The rearrangement links TRBV7-2 to TRBJ1-5; no clear D gene. The CDR3 sequence is 15 residues long. CDR1 SGHTA and CDR2 FQGNSA come from the germline V gene. The germline V and J ends were trimmed by 1 base and 3 bases, with 10 bases remaining between them.

V usage is TRBV11-3 and J usage is TRBJ2-1; 11 bases agree with TRBD2. Unmatched junction bases numbered 14, after V lost 8 bases and J lost 14 bases. Germline V gene data show CDR1 as SGHNT and CDR2 as YENEEA. The length of the CDR3 is 14 residues. CDR3 sequence (DNA): TGTGCCAGCCGGCCGGTTAGCGGGGGGGCCTCCGAGTTCTTC. Its protein is CASRPVSGGASEFF.

V gene TRBV27 combines with J gene TRBJ1-6; D is unclear. This CDR3 region has 13 residues. In germline, CDR1 is MNHEY, CDR2 SMNVEV (reference sequence). Trimming shortened V by 4 bases and J by 9 bases, and 10 bases separated the two germline ends. The CDR3 is CASSYGHSSPLHF. In DNA, the CDR3 is TGTGCCAGCAGTTACGGTCACAGTTCACCCCTCCACTTT.

The chain links TRBV9 to TRBJ1-2, with a possible D match to TRBD1 (6 bases). The V gene lost 0 bases and the J gene lost 7 bases, with 13 bases spanning the gap. The CDR3 is 14 amino acids. Germline V gene lookup returns CDR1 SGDLS and CDR2 YYNGEE. The CDR3 reads CASSVEQGGIGYTF. The CDR3 DNA is TGTGCCAGCAGCGTAGAACAGGGAGGGATTGGCTACACCTTC.

The J gene is TRBJ2-7, the V gene TRBV28, with 7 bases identical to TRBD1. V shed 7 bases and J 2 bases; nucleotides not matched to a gene: 5. The CDR3 runs 13 residues. Germline V CDR1 and CDR2: MDHEN, SYDVKM. The CDR3 loop reads CASTTGAPYEQYF. The CDR3 coding sequence is TGTGCCAGCACCACAGGGGCCCCCTACGAGCAGTACTTC.

The chain couples TRBV28 to TRBJ1-2; D gene ambiguous. CDR3 length: 11 residues. V was trimmed by 5 bases and J by 6 bases, leaving 7 bases between them. Germline CDR1 MDHEN, CDR2 SYDVKM. The CDR3, as DNA: TGTGCCAGCAGTCGCGGCAATGGCTACACCTTC. It codes for CASSRGNGYTF.

The chain recombines TRBV27 with TRBJ2-1; D is perhaps TRBD2 (5 bases). The V and J ends lost 10 bases and 3 bases respectively, with 22 bases between them. Germline V lookup: CDR1 MNHEY, CDR2 SMNVEV (reference sequence). There are 16 residues in the CDR3. The CDR3 loop reads CATRARETTYYNEQFF. The CDR3 DNA follows: TGTGCCACGCGAGCCCGGGAAACGACGTACTACAATGAGCAGTTCTTC.

With respect to this clone: The sample carries other DNA sequences with the same CDR3. V usage is TRBV5-1 and J usage is TRBJ2-3; the D is unclear. Germline CDR1 is SGHRS and CDR2 is YFSETQ. With 1 base removed from V and 1 base from J, the gap between germline ends came to 4 bases. This CDR3 spans 13 amino acids. CDR3 nucleotide sequence: TGCGCCAGCAGCTTGACTGGCACAGATACGCAGTATTTT. Amino acids: CASSLTGTDTQYF.

The rearrangement links TRBV7-2 to TRBJ1-2, with D unresolved. With 5 bases removed from V and 2 bases from J, the gap between germline ends came to 18 bases. The CDR3 runs to 16 residues. Germline CDR1 SGHTA, CDR2 FQGNSA. This chain's CDR3 is CASSISRSQPNYGYTF. The CDR3 bases are TGTGCCAGCAGCATCTCGAGGAGTCAACCCAACTATGGCTACACCTTC.

V usage is TRBV9 and J usage is TRBJ2-7; D call uncertain. Looked up from germline, CDR1 is SGDLS and CDR2 is YYNGEE. This CDR3 has 15 amino acids. V lost 0 bases and J lost 5, with 15 bases in between. CDR3: CASSVGHDLRNEQYF. CDR3 bases: TGTGCCAGCAGCGTAGGACACGACCTCCGAAACGAGCAGTACTTC.

The rearrangement uses TRBV7-9 and TRBJ1-1; perhaps TRBD1 as D (5 bases). Germline lookup yields CDR1 SEHNR and CDR2 FQNEAQ (reference sequence). The CDR3 spans 15 residues. The V and J ends lost 2 bases and 1 base respectively, with 11 bases between them. CDR3 loop: CASSLYGGPNTEAFF. In nucleotides, the CDR3 is TGTGCCAGCAGCTTATACGGGGGTCCGAACACTGAAGCTTTCTTT.

The chain recombines TRBV7-2 with TRBJ2-3, with 8 bases fitting TRBD1. This CDR3 is 16 amino acids long. Trimming cost V 4 bases and J 2 bases; bases outside gene matches: 8. From germline, CDR1 is SGHTA and CDR2 FQGNSA. CDR3 nucleotide sequence: TGTGCCAGCAGCTGGGCAGGGGGCTCTAACACAGATACGCAGTATTTT. The encoded protein is CASSWAGGSNTDTQYF.

The chain is built from TRBV27 and TRBJ2-3, with D tentatively TRBD1 (5 bases). V lost 0 bases to trimming and J lost 2 bases, with 9 bases between them. The CDR3 length is 15 residues. CDR1 MNHEY and CDR2 SMNVEV come from the germline V gene (reference sequence). CDR3 nucleotide sequence: TGTGCCAGCAGTTTATCGGGCAGGGTCACAGATACGCAGTATTTT. Its translation is CASSLSGRVTDTQYF.

The chain combines TRBV11-3 with TRBJ2-1; possibly TRBD2 for D (5 bases). Trimming took off 5 bases at V and 3 bases at J, with 11 bases between the two ends. CDR3 length equals 14 residues. Germline V gene lookup returns CDR1 SGHNT and CDR2 YENEEA. The chain's CDR3 is CASSLSGYYNEQFF. The CDR3 DNA reads as TGTGCCAGCAGCCTCTCGGGGTACTACAATGAGCAGTTCTTC.

This clone was observed a single time. The rearrangement joins TRBV5-1 to TRBJ2-1; TRBD2 matches at 13 bases. In germline, CDR1 is SGHRS, CDR2 YFSETQ. This CDR3 spans 15 amino acids. The ends lost 5 bases at V and 7 bases at J; junction bases unmatched: 6. CDR3 protein: CASSWTSGGTNEQFF. DNA of the CDR3: TGCGCCAGCAGTTGGACTAGCGGGGGTACGAATGAGCAGTTCTTC. Looking up the rest from reference TRBV5-1 and TRBJ2-1 gives the full variable domain: KAGVTQTPRYLIKTRGQQVTLSCSPISGHRSVSWYQQTPGQGLQFLFEYFSETQRNKGNFPGRFSGRQFSNSRSEMNVSTLELGDSALYLCASSWTSGGTNEQFFGPGTRLTVL.

The chain carries TRBV6-5 and TRBJ2-7; TRBD1 is a possible D gene (6 bases). CDR3 length: 15 residues. The V gene lost 6 bases and the J gene lost 2 bases, with 17 bases spanning the gap. Per germline, CDR1 MNHEY and CDR2 SVGAGI. The CDR3 loop is CASSTTGTLTYEQYF. Written as DNA, the CDR3 is TGTGCCAGCAGCACGACCGGGACACTAACCTACGAGCAGTACTTC.

CDR3 protein: CASSSDRGPGELFF. CDR3 sequence (DNA): TGTGCCAGCAGCTCCGACAGGGGGCCCGGGGAGCTGTTTTTT. The chain links TRBV7-3 to TRBJ2-2; 10 bases are shared with TRBD1. V dropped 4 bases and J dropped 6; count of bases not matched to a gene: 2. Germline V CDR1 and CDR2: SGHTA, FQGTGA. This CDR3 spans 14 amino acids.

This clone was counted a single time. An end of the junction does not agree with germline; a read error may underlie this. The rearrangement links TRBV28 to TRBJ1-2; TRBD1 matches 10 bases. This CDR3 has 17 residues. The V gene's germline CDR1 is MDHEN and CDR2 SYDVKM. The CDR3 loop reads CASSSRTGGIFNYSYTF. In DNA, the CDR3 is TGTGCCAGCAGTTCCAGGACAGGGGGGATCTTTAACTATAGCTACACCTTC.

This chain joins TRBV2 and TRBJ2-7, with a possible D match to TRBD1 (6 bases). The CDR3 covers 14 residues. Trimming removed 0 bases from V and 3 bases from J, with 9 bases in between. CDR1 and CDR2 from the germline V gene are SNHLY and FYNNEI. CDR3 amino acids: CASSEAKGDYEQYF. The CDR3 DNA reads TGTGCCAGCAGTGAAGCTAAGGGGGACTACGAGCAGTACTTC.

The chain is built from TRBV9 and TRBJ2-1; 10 nucleotides align to TRBD1. This CDR3 contains 17 residues. Per germline, CDR1 SGDLS and CDR2 YYNGEE. Unmatched junction bases numbered 13, after V lost 3 bases and J lost 7 bases. The CDR3 protein is CASSALVSRDRGNEQFF. As DNA, the CDR3 is TGTGCCAGCAGCGCCCTAGTAAGCCGGGACAGGGGAAATGAGCAGTTCTTC.

The chain couples TRBV2 to TRBJ1-1, with TRBD1 identical over 7 bases. With 5 bases clipped from V and 0 bases from J, the junction kept 9 bases outside the gene matches. Per the germline V gene, CDR1 is SNHLY and CDR2 is FYNNEI. The CDR3 covers 16 residues. Here the CDR3 reads CASSPDRVTLNTEAFF. CDR3 nucleotide sequence: TGTGCCAGCAGTCCCGACAGGGTAACTCTGAACACTGAAGCTTTCTTT.